This TCR beta chain was found in a study of regulatory T cells in long-lasting Graves disease (TCRdb year 2021). Study-level background: In the newly diagnosed Graves' disease group, patients had been taking antithyroid drugs for less than 3 months. Persistent Graves' disease patients were compared with newly diagnosed Graves' disease patients by peripheral blood TCR sequencing and RNA sequencing. The study was conducted in China and was registered as a clinical trial. A total of approximately 35 samples were covered by TCR sequencing, comprising 13 persistent and some 20 newly diagnosed Graves' disease patients. Overall study results and their limits: Persistent disease showed preferential use of TRBV28, TRBJ1-2 and TRBJ2-5, whereas newly diagnosed disease favored TRBV20-1 and TRBJ2-1. The small sample size was acknowledged by the authors as a limitation that may reduce accuracy. Lower TCR Shannon entropy and fewer highly expanded clones were observed in persistent Graves' disease patients than in newly diagnosed patients, which suggested clonal expansion. Sequencing and analysis were restricted to the TCR beta chain. Because the primary lesion, thyroid tissue, could not be accessed, the study looked at peripheral blood alone. A larger number of public clonotypes was shared among persistent patients (approximately 2,500) than among newly diagnosed patients (around 970).

The CDR3 contains 14 residues, cysteine and phenylalanine counted. Only CDR3 DNA remains: 42 bases, in frame from the first base. A distance of 16 bases separates the germline ends of V and J, which lose 5 bases and 6 bases respectively. For CDR1 and CDR2, the germline V gene lists SGHAT and FQNNGV. Library preparation was by multiplex PCR. The sequencer listed for this sample is Illumina HiSeq 4000. CDR3 regions were amplified by Arm-PCR with iRepertoire HTBI primers to construct TCR beta libraries. Before sequencing, the PCR products went through gel purification. Turning to the authors' computational methods: Gene usage analysis of CDR3 amino acid clonotypes used the approximately 56 TRBV and about 13 TRBJ segments found across samples. COPE and FqMerger were used to merge filtered high-quality paired reads into contigs. BLAST was used to align contigs to IMGT TRBV, TRBD and TRBJ reference genes, and CDR3 was defined according to IMGT. Clonotypes above 0.1% frequency were classified as highly expanded clones. Shannon entropy served as the measure of repertoire diversity, while the Gini coefficient captured V-J evenness. A clonotype was considered public if more than one individual shared it. TCRdb's own reprocessing of the public reads used fastp at Q25 and MiXCR and kept productive beta chains. Identical CDR3 protein sequences are pooled into one entry, listed with their most common genes and DNA. These V and J calls are TCRdb output, not the study's own analysis. For this sample the table gives more than 400,000 distinct CDR3 sequences, of which around 15% were detected only once. About 10% of the sample comes from the top ten.

The sample's time point label is to be understood as: newly diagnosed GD, antithyroid drugs for less than 3 months. RNA was extracted from PBMCs in TRIzol for both TCR sequencing and RNA sequencing. The diagnosis of Graves' disease followed American Thyroid Association guidelines. The patients came from an endocrinology department in Xi'an, China. From each patient, approximately 9.9 milliliters of peripheral blood was collected into an EDTA anticoagulant tube. Ficoll Paque Plus density gradient separation was used to isolate PBMCs, and no additional T cell sorting was done. An Agilent 2100 Bioanalyzer and agarose gel were used to check RNA quality, and a NanoDrop 2000 was used to measure RNA concentration. On this clonotype: No antigen is known for it. No clone much larger than this one lies a single base away; base qualities are absent.

In addition, the sample was reused for a study of T cells in Graves' hyperthyroidism and ophthalmopathy. The second study, in turn, reports: A patient counted as having stable Graves' hyperthyroidism if no progression to ophthalmopathy occurred over 18 months of follow-up. The hyperthyroidism patients were between 18 and 65 years old and newly diagnosed, with a disease duration of less than 2 months. Any patient with an uncontrolled infection, another autoimmune disease, pregnancy or lactation was excluded. Diagnoses were based on clinical symptoms, serum thyroxine and TRAb, thyroid ultrasound and orbital computed tomography. The first round of RT-PCR for the TCR CDR3 was performed with the HTBI primer set and the Qiagen OneStep RT-PCR kit. Blood samples also contained most of the expanded thyroid clonotypes (frequency above 0.001), which suggests that blood repertoires may reflect thyroid immune responses. A 13 V-J signature model separated ophthalmopathy from stable hyperthyroidism, with over 85% sensitivity and 81.08% specificity in cross-validation and 80%/75% in testing. In validation, the model predicted progression to ophthalmopathy with approximately 69% sensitivity and 72% to 85% specificity, a median of around six months before onset. A discovery cohort of roughly 100 patients, roughly 45 with Graves' ophthalmopathy and roughly 59 with stable Graves' hyperthyroidism, was used to find distinguishing TCR V-J signatures. Prospective prediction of ophthalmopathy was tested in an independent validation cohort consisting of some 20 hyperthyroidism patients and 15 to 17 patients who later progressed to ophthalmopathy. The roughly 91 discovery patients were randomly divided into training and test sets at a 7:3 ratio. Thyroid tissue and blood T-cell repertoires from six Graves' hyperthyroidism patients were also compared in the study. Following sampling, methimazole starting at 30 mg daily was given to hyperthyroidism patients, and high-dose intravenous methylprednisolone was given to ophthalmopathy patients. Libraries were constructed in a second round of multiplex PCR, after which size selection and purification were performed. Sequencing of the libraries was done on an Illumina HiSeq2000 using paired-end 100 bp reads. Raw data were processed with SOAPnuke, discarding reads with adapters, uncalled bases, mean Phred below 15, or no exact constant-primer or identifier match. COPE v1.2.5 was used to merge the high-quality paired reads, and each unique nucleotide sequence was defined as a clonotype. Clonotypes were aligned to IMGT TRBV, TRBD and TRBJ reference segments using MiTCR v1.1. Analysis was restricted to V-J combinations with a frequency above 0.0001, which covered 99% to 99.2% of repertoires. The TCS score was defined as F50 (clonal expansion) divided by E x V (chaos), with BLOSUM62-based TCRdist calculated between CDR3 peptides within each V-J. Welch's t-statistics and random forest reduced around 510 V-J features to some 14, which were used in a naive Bayes classifier (R e1071). No statistical method was used to set the sample size in advance, and investigators knew the group allocation. TCR Vbeta CDR3 sequencing of 130 to 150 peripheral blood samples (under 45 ophthalmopathy, 75 or so hyperthyroidism and approximately 17 progressor patients) is reported in the paper.

This specimen was peripheral blood mononuclear cells (PBMCs), taken at new diagnosis, from a patient treated with antithyroid drugs. This chain joins TRBV11-2 to TRBJ1-2; the D region possibly corresponds to TRBD1 (5 bases align). The clonotype was recovered from a woman in her twenties or thirties with Graves disease. Donor details come from another sample of the same person, matched by shared clones. The CDR3 protein: CASSPASGGNGYTF. Here is the DNA: TGTGCCAGCAGCCCCGCGTCGGGGGGGAATGGCTACACCTTC.